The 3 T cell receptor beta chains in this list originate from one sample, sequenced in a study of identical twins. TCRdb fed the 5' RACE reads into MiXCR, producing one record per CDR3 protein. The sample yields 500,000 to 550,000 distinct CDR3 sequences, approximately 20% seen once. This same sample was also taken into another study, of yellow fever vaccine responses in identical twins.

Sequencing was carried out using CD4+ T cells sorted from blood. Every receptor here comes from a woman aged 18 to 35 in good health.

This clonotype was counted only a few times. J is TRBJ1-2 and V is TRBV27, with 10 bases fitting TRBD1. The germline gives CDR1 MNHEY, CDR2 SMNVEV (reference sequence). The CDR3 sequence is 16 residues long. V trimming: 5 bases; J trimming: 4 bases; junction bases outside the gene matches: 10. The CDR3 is CASSQIGDRGFYGYTF. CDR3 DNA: TGTGCCAGCAGTCAAATAGGGGACAGGGGTTTCTATGGCTACACCTTC.

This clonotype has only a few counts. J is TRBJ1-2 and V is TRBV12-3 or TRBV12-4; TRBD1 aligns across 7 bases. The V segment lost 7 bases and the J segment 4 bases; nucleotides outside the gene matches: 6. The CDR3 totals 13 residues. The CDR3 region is CASISQGFYGYTF. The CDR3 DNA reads TGTGCCAGCATTTCACAGGGGTTCTATGGCTACACCTTC.

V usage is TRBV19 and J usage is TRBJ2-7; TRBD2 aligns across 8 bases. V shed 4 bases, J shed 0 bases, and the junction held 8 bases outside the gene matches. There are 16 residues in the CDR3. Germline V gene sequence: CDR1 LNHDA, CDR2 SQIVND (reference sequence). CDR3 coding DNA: TGTGCCAGTAGTACCCTGAGCGGGAGTACCTCCTACGAGCAGTACTTC. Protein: CASSTLSGSTSYEQYF.